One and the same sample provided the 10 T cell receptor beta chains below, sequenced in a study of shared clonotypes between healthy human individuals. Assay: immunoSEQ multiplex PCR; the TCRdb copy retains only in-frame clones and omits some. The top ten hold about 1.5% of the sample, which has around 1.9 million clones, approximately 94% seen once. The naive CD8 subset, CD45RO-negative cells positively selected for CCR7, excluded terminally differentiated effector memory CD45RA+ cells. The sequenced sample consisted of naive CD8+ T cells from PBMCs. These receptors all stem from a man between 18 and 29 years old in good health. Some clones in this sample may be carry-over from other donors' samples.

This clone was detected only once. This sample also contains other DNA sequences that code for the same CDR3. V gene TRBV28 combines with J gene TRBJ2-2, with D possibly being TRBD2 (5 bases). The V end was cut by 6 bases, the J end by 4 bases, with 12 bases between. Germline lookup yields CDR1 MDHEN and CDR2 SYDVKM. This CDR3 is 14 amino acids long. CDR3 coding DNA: TGTGCCAGCAGCTCCCTAGCAGGCACCGGGGAGCTGTTTTTT. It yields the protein CASSSLAGTGELFF.

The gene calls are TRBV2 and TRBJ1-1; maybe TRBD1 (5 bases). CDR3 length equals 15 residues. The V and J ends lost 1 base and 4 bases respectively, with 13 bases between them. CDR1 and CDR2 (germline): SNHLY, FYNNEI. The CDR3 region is CASSEGAGLGTEAFF. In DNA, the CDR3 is TGTGCCAGCAGTGAAGGCGCAGGGCTCGGCACTGAAGCTTTCTTT.

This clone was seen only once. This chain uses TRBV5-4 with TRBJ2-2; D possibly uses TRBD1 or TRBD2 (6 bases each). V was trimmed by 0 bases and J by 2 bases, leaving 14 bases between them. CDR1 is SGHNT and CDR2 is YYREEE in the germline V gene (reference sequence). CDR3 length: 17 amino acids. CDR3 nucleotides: TGTGCCAGCAGCTTGGAGGGGGGCGCCTATAACACCGGGGAGCTGTTTTTT. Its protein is CASSLEGGAYNTGELFF.

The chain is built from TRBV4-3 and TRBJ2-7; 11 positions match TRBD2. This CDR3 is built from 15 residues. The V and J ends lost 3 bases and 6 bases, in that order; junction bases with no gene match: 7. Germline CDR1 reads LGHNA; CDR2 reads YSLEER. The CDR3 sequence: CASSHATSGSGEQYF. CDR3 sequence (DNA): TGCGCCAGCAGCCATGCCACTAGCGGGAGCGGCGAGCAGTACTTC.

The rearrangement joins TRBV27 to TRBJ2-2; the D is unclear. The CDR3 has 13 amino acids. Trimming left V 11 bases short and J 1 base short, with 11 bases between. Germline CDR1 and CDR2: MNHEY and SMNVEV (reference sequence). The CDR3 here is CASRVGNTGELFF. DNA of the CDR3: TGTGCCTCCCGGGTGGGGAACACCGGGGAGCTGTTTTTT.

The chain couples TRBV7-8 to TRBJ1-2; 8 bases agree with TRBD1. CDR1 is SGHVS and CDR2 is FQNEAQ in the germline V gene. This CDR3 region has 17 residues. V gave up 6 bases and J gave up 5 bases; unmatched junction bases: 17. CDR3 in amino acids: CASRYWTGTAPGYGYTF. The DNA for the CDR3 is TGTGCCAGCAGATACTGGACAGGGACCGCGCCGGGGTATGGCTACACCTTC.

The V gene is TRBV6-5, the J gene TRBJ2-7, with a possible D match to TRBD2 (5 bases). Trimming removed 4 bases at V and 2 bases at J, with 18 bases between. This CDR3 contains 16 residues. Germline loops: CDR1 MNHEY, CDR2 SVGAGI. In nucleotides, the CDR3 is TGTGCCAGCAGTTTATCACCGGAGAGGGTGACCTACGAGCAGTACTTC. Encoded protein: CASSLSPERVTYEQYF.

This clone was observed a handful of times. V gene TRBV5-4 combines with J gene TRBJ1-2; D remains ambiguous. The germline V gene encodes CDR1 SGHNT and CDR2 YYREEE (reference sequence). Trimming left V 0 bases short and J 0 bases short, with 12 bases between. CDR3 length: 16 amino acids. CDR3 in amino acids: CASSLGVTATNYGYTF. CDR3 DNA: TGTGCCAGCAGCTTGGGGGTTACAGCAACTAACTATGGCTACACCTTC.

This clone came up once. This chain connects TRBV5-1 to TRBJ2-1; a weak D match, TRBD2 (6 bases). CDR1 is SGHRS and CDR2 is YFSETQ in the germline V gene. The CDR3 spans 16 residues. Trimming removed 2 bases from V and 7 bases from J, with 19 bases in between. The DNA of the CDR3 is TGCGCCAGCAGCTTTGTCCGGGAGCGGTCTACTAATGAGCAGTTCTTC. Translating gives CASSFVRERSTNEQFF.

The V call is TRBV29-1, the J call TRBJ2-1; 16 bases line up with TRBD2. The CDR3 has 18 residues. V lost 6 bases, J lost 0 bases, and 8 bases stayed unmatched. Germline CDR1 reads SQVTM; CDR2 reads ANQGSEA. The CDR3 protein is CSVEAGLAGGSSYNEQFF. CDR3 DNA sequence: TGCAGCGTAGAGGCGGGACTAGCGGGAGGGAGCTCCTACAATGAGCAGTTCTTC.